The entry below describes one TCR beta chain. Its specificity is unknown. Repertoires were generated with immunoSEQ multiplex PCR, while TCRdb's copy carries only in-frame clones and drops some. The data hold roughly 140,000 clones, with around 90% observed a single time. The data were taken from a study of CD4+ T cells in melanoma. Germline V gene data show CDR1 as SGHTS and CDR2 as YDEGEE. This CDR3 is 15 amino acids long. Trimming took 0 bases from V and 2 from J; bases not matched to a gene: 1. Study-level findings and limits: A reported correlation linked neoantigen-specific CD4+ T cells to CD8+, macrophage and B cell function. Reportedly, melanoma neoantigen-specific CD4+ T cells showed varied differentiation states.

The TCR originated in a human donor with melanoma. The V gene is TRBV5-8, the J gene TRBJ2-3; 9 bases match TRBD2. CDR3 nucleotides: TGTGCCAGCAGCTTGGGACTAGCGGCCACAGATACGCAGTATTTT. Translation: CASSLGLAATDTQYF.